Listed here are 5 T cell receptor beta chains from one sample, sequenced in a study of brain T cells in children with intractable seizures listed by TCRdb under 2021. The time point tag for this specimen amounts to: resected brain tissue, or blood drawn just prior to surgery. Receptors were amplified or captured by the immunoSEQ multiplex PCR assay. TCRdb retrieved this table from immuneACCESS and kept in-frame rearrangements only. Not all clones are present; in checked studies, unresolved V genes account for under half, and no reason is known for the remainder. This sample has fewer than 150,000 clones in its table, and around 94% of those were observed once. 3.8% of the sample belongs to the ten largest clones. Source: peripheral blood, taken at surgery. The receptor source for this set is a boy under three years old with hemimegalencephaly and intractable seizures.

This clone was seen only once. J is TRBJ2-1 and V is TRBV10-1, with 15 positions matching TRBD2. CDR1 is WNHNN, CDR2 SYGVQD, per germline (reference sequence). The ends lost 5 bases at V and 9 bases at J; junction bases unmatched: 8. The CDR3 contains 16 residues. CDR3 protein: CASSPRTSGRGPEQFF. The CDR3 bases are TGCGCCAGCAGTCCCAGGACTAGCGGGAGGGGTCCTGAGCAGTTCTTC.

V and J are TRBV11-1 and TRBJ2-7; D possibly uses TRBD1 or TRBD2 (5 bases each). This CDR3 is built from 14 residues. In germline, CDR1 is SGHAT, CDR2 FQDESV (reference sequence). V was shortened by 5 bases and J by 3 bases, with 14 bases between the two germline ends. CDR3: CASSRLGTFYEQYF. The CDR3 DNA reads as TGTGCCAGCAGCCGGTTGGGGACCTTCTACGAGCAGTACTTC. The whole variable domain, remainder taken from reference TRBV11-1 and TRBJ2-7, is EAEVAQSPRYKITEKSQAVAFWCDPISGHATLYWYRQILGQGPELLVQFQDESVVDDSQLPKDRFSAERLKGVDSTLKIQPAELGDSAMYLCASSRLGTFYEQYFGPGTRLTVT.

This clone was detected once. The J gene is TRBJ1-3, the V gene TRBV5-6; weak D call: TRBD1 (5 bases). V shed 1 base and J shed 0 bases, with 11 bases lying between them. The CDR3 spans 16 residues. Germline lookup yields CDR1 SGHDT and CDR2 YYEEEE. The CDR3: CASSLLLRDSGNTIYF. CDR3 in DNA: TGTGCCAGCAGCTTGTTGCTCAGGGACTCTGGAAACACCATATATTTT. The entire variable domain, with the rest obtained from reference TRBV5-6 and TRBJ1-3, is as follows: DAGVTQSPTHLIKTRGQQVTLRCSPKSGHDTVSWYQQALGQGPQFIFQYYEEEERQRGNFPDRFSGHQFPNYSSELNVNALLLGDSALYLCASSLLLRDSGNTIYFGEGSWLTVV.

The chain carries TRBV28 and TRBJ2-1, with D unresolved. Trimming pared 6 bases from V and 7 bases from J, leaving 4 bases between. This CDR3 spans 10 amino acids. Germline V gene data show CDR1 as MDHEN and CDR2 as SYDVKM. The DNA for the CDR3 is TGTGCCAGCAGCCGGAATGAGCAGTTCTTC. It yields the protein CASSRNEQFF.

This chain joins TRBV28 and TRBJ1-2; unclear D gene. V dropped 5 bases and J dropped 0 bases, with 13 bases sitting between them. CDR1 and CDR2 from the germline V gene are MDHEN and SYDVKM. The CDR3 sequence is 15 residues long. CDR3 sequence: CASSPPLLANYGYTF. The CDR3 DNA sequence: TGTGCCAGCAGTCCACCCCTGTTAGCTAACTATGGCTACACCTTC.